The 26 T cell receptor beta chains presented below share a single source sample, sequenced in a study of CD8+CD57+ T cells in acquired aplastic anemia (dated by TCRdb to the late 2010s). Sequenced using an Illumina HiSeq 2000. TCR beta VDJ combination and CDR3 sequence profiling used genomic DNA as the template. TCRdb reran the public reads through fastp at Q25 and MiXCR, keeping productive beta chains. Entries are consolidated by CDR3 protein sequence, retaining the most common genes and DNA. For this sample the table gives 100,000 to 130,000 distinct CDR3 sequences, of which approximately 48% were detected only once. The ten largest account for around a third of the sample. Sequenced material: sorted CD4+, CD8+, or CD8+CD57+ T cells (not recorded which) from PBMCs. The receptors come from a human donor in good health, serving as a control.

The V gene is TRBV20-1, the J gene TRBJ2-7; TRBD1 agrees at 10 bases. CDR1 is DFQATT, CDR2 SNEGSKA, per germline (reference sequence). The CDR3 has 12 residues. The CDR3 sequence is CNPRDRGYEQYF. As DNA, the CDR3 is TGCAACCCCCGGGACAGGGGATACGAGCAGTACTTC.

V usage is TRBV24-1 and J usage is TRBJ2-2; D ambiguous. Germline CDR1 reads KGHDR; CDR2 reads SFDVKD. The CDR3 sequence is 16 residues long. Trimming left V 7 bases short and J 0 bases short, with 14 bases between. CDR3 amino acids: CATSTPGCANTGELFF. Written as DNA, the CDR3 is TGTGCCACCAGCACCCCGGGCTGTGCGAACACCGGGGAGCTGTTTTTT.

The chain joins TRBV12-3 or TRBV12-4 to TRBJ1-2; D unresolved. Trimming shortened V by 8 bases and J by 3 bases, and 16 bases separated the two germline ends. This CDR3 contains 14 residues. CDR3 DNA: TGTGCCAGCGCACCCGGCCAAACCTACTATGGCTACACCTTC. Translated, it gives CASAPGQTYYGYTF.

The chain links TRBV7-2 to TRBJ2-7; 10 nucleotides match TRBD2. The J segment lost 3 bases and the V segment lost 3 bases, leaving 2 bases of the junction unmatched. Germline V gene lookup returns CDR1 SGHTA and CDR2 FQGNSA. The CDR3 sequence is 14 residues long. The CDR3 DNA reads TGTGCCAGCAGCTTCACTAGCGGGGACTACGAGCAGTACTTC. This codes for CASSFTSGDYEQYF.

This clonotype appeared once. The V gene is TRBV9, the J gene TRBJ2-7, with 9 bases fitting TRBD2. Germline CDR1 is SGDLS and CDR2 is YYNGEE. V gave up 0 bases and J gave up 5 bases; unmatched junction bases: 15. The CDR3 covers 18 residues. CDR3 nucleotides: TGTGCCAGCAGCGTAGAAGCGGGGGGCAGGGGAATCAAAAACGAGCAGTACTTC. Residues: CASSVEAGGRGIKNEQYF.

This clonotype was seen a single time. The J gene is TRBJ2-3, the V gene TRBV29-1; tentative D call: TRBD2 (7 bases). This CDR3 has 13 residues. Trimming stripped 4 bases from V and 4 bases from J, with 12 bases between. The germline CDR1 and CDR2 sequences are SQVTM and ANQGSEA. In DNA, the CDR3 is TGCAGCGTTGCAGAAGGGGGGGCAGATACGCAGTATTTT. Translating it yields CSVAEGGADTQYF.

Concerning this clonotype: This may arise from a read error, as a much more abundant clone is one base away. For the CDR3, the DNA is TGTGCCAGCAGTTCCCGGGGCGGCAGCCCGGGGACCCAGTACTTC. Amino acids: CASSSRGGSPGTQYF. The rearrangement links TRBV25-1 to TRBJ2-5, with D perhaps being TRBD1 or TRBD2 (5 bases each). Per the germline V gene, CDR1 is MGHDK and CDR2 is SYGVNS. V gave up 5 bases and J gave up 7 bases, with 20 bases separating them. This CDR3 comprises 15 residues.

The chain combines TRBV30 with TRBJ1-1; TRBD1 is a possible D gene (6 bases). The CDR3 is 13 residues long. With 2 bases removed from V and 7 bases from J, the gap between germline ends came to 14 bases. Germline V gene sequence: CDR1 GTSNPN, CDR2 SVGIG (reference sequence). As DNA, the CDR3 is TGTGCCTGGAGTAGCATGGGGGGCAGTGAAGCTTTCTTT. Its protein is CAWSSMGGSEAFF.

This clonotype was counted a few times. The chain joins TRBV6-5 to TRBJ1-1; possibly TRBD1 for D (6 bases). CDR1 and CDR2 from the germline V gene are MNHEY and SVGAGI. Trimming left V 5 bases short and J 5 bases short, with 15 bases between. This CDR3 contains 14 residues. The CDR3 loop is CASSAGAGMTEAFF. DNA for the CDR3: TGTGCCAGCAGTGCAGGGGCCGGGATGACTGAAGCTTTCTTT.

This clonotype was observed many times. This chain joins TRBV9 and TRBJ2-1; TRBD1 might be the D (6 bases). The CDR3 has 12 amino acids. Trimming pared 4 bases from V and 7 bases from J, leaving 9 bases between. CDR1 is SGDLS and CDR2 is YYNGEE in the germline V gene. The CDR3: CASSSGQNEQFF. The DNA of the CDR3 is TGTGCCAGCAGCTCTGGACAGAATGAGCAGTTCTTC.

This clonotype turned up a few times. The chain uses TRBV11-2 and TRBJ2-7, with D hard to call. CDR1 is SGHAT, CDR2 FQNNGV, per germline. The germline V and J ends were trimmed by 0 bases and 0 bases, with 9 bases remaining between them. This CDR3 has 15 residues. Here the CDR3 DNA reads TGTGCCAGCAGCTTAGAAGGAGACACCTCCTACGAGCAGTACTTC. It yields the protein CASSLEGDTSYEQYF.

V is TRBV7-9 and J is TRBJ2-7; no clear D. Germline CDR1 reads SEHNR; CDR2 reads FQNEAQ (reference sequence). This CDR3 region has 12 residues. Deletions cut 5 bases from V and 6 bases from J, with 11 bases between. CDR3 region: CASSPDRGEQYF. The CDR3 nucleotides read TGTGCCAGCAGCCCGGACCGCGGCGAGCAGTACTTC.

The CDR3 DNA sequence: TGCGCCAGCAGTGAGCCCCAGACAGGCGATTCCTACGAGCAGTACTTC. Translated: CASSEPQTGDSYEQYF. The rearrangement links TRBV10-1 to TRBJ2-7; TRBD1 is a possible D gene (6 bases). Per the germline V gene, CDR1 is WNHNN and CDR2 is SYGVQD (reference sequence). The CDR3 consists of 16 residues. Between the trimmed V and J ends, which lost 2 bases and 1 base, there was a span of 15 bases.

Points on this clonotype: One end of the junction varies from germline; a read error may be responsible. J is TRBJ2-7 and V is TRBV15; the D gene could be TRBD1 or TRBD2 (6 bases each). Germline V lookup: CDR1 LNHNV, CDR2 YYDKDF (reference sequence). This CDR3 is built from 15 residues. CDR3 DNA: TGTGCCACCAACAGACAGGAGGAGGGGATCTACGAGCAGTACTTC. Protein: CATNRQEEGIYEQYF.

This clonotype occurred a few times. The rearrangement links TRBV2 to TRBJ2-3; tentatively, D is TRBD1 or TRBD2 (6 bases each). This CDR3 has 14 amino acids. Germline V gene lookup returns CDR1 SNHLY and CDR2 FYNNEI. V was pared by 11 bases and J by 2 bases, with 17 bases between. This CDR3 is CAVLEGGYTDTQYF. The CDR3 DNA reads TGTGCCGTCTTGGAGGGGGGTTACACAGATACGCAGTATTTT.

The chain carries TRBV12-3 or TRBV12-4 and TRBJ2-7; 8 bases map to TRBD2. There are 14 residues in the CDR3. V gave up 3 bases and J gave up 4 bases; unmatched junction bases: 5. Here the CDR3 reads CASSFEAGEYEQYF. The CDR3 DNA reads as TGTGCCAGCAGTTTTGAAGCGGGGGAGTACGAGCAGTACTTC.

In its sample, this clonotype was seen many times. The V call is TRBV7-2, the J call TRBJ1-3; a possible D gene is TRBD1 (6 bases). V was trimmed by 4 bases and J by 8 bases, leaving 15 bases between them. This CDR3 comprises 14 residues. Per germline, CDR1 SGHTA and CDR2 FQGNSA. For the CDR3, the DNA is TGTGCCAGCAGCTCTCTGACAGGAACGGACACCATATATTTT. It translates to CASSSLTGTDTIYF.

The CDR3 bases are TGCAGCGTTGGGGAGGGTAATCAGCCCCAGCATTTT. Translated, it gives CSVGEGNQPQHF. V is TRBV29-1 and J is TRBJ1-5, with no clear D. V gave up 4 bases and J gave up 4 bases, with 8 bases separating them. CDR1 and CDR2 (germline): SQVTM, ANQGSEA. This CDR3 is 12 amino acids long.

This clonotype was seen a handful of times. The V call is TRBV19, the J call TRBJ1-2, with D maybe TRBD1 (6 bases). V lost 3 bases and J lost 8, with 16 bases in between. The CDR3 is 14 residues long. CDR1 is LNHDA and CDR2 is SQIVND in the germline V gene (reference sequence). The DNA of the CDR3 is TGTGCCAGTAGTATGGCAGGGGAGGAATTGGGCTACACCTTC. Its translation: CASSMAGEELGYTF.

This clonotype was detected ten times or more. This chain uses TRBV13 with TRBJ1-1; D is undetermined. Trimming took off 0 bases at V and 7 bases at J, with 9 bases between the two ends. CDR1 is PRHDT and CDR2 is FYEKMQ in the germline V gene (reference sequence). The CDR3 consists of 13 residues. Here the CDR3 reads CASSLGRKFEAFF. The CDR3 DNA is TGTGCCAGCAGCTTAGGGCGGAAGTTTGAAGCTTTCTTT.

The chain joins TRBV25-1 to TRBJ2-1, with D perhaps matching TRBD1 or TRBD2 (7 bases each). The CDR3 has 13 amino acids. Per germline, CDR1 MGHDK and CDR2 SYGVNS. The V end was cut by 5 bases, the J end by 9 bases, with 14 bases between. The chain's CDR3 is CASSLGGGFEQFF. CDR3 sequence (DNA): TGTGCCAGCAGTTTGGGAGGGGGCTTTGAGCAGTTCTTC.

The table lists this clonotype with many counts. The chain joins TRBV19 to TRBJ1-5, with no clear D. This CDR3 region has 14 residues. The V and J ends lost 3 bases and 0 bases respectively, with 6 bases between them. Germline CDR1 LNHDA, CDR2 SQIVND (reference sequence). As DNA, the CDR3 is TGTGCCAGTAGTATCCCAGATAGCAATCAGCCCCAGCATTTT. Residues: CASSIPDSNQPQHF.

This clonotype was picked up many times. The chain is built from TRBV12-5 and TRBJ1-2; 7 nucleotides line up with TRBD1. Per germline, CDR1 LGHNT and CDR2 FRNRAP. Germline trimming cut 3 bases from V and 4 bases from J; bases unmatched to any gene: 2. The CDR3 loop spans 13 amino acids. The CDR3 bases are TGTGCTAGTGGTTTAACAGGGGTCTATGGCTACACCTTC. The encoded protein is CASGLTGVYGYTF.

V usage is TRBV20-1 and J usage is TRBJ1-1, with 8 nucleotides matching TRBD1. The V gene end was trimmed by 4 bases and the J gene end by 5 bases; junction bases not matched to a gene: 3. Germline CDR1 reads DFQATT; CDR2 reads SNEGSKA (reference sequence). The CDR3 contains 12 residues. The CDR3: CSAIDRGTEAFF. The CDR3 region has the DNA TGCAGTGCTATTGACAGGGGTACTGAAGCTTTCTTT.

V usage is TRBV24-1 and J usage is TRBJ2-1, with TRBD2 as a possible D gene (6 bases). The CDR3 contains 12 residues. Germline V gives CDR1 KGHDR, CDR2 SFDVKD. V lost 5 bases and J 5 bases, leaving 6 bases between the germline ends. CDR3 in amino acids: CATSAGDNEQFF. The CDR3 DNA reads as TGTGCCACCAGTGCGGGGGACAATGAGCAGTTCTTC.

Points on this clonotype: Relative to the germline gene, one junction end is altered; a read error may explain this. The J gene is TRBJ1-1, the V gene TRBV29-1; D is ambiguous. This CDR3 has 11 residues. Germline CDR1 reads SQVTM; CDR2 reads ANQGSEA. The CDR3: CSSLLNTEAFF. CDR3 DNA: TGCAGCTCGCTGCTGAATACTGAAGCTTTCTTT.